The 26 T cell receptor beta chains below come from one sample, sequenced in a study of T-cell memory formation after mild COVID-19. TCRdb re-called the 5' RACE reads with MiXCR, one entry per CDR3 protein. The sample gives some 410,000 distinct CDR3 sequences, 23% of which show up once; under 15% is in the top ten. Source material: PBMCs or a T cell subset sorted from them (not recorded which). These receptors were collected from an adult woman who had mild COVID-19 (a few samples of this study predate the infection). Cell type and time point are not known.

The chain uses TRBV2 and TRBJ2-3; no definite D call. CDR3 length equals 19 residues. Germline CDR1 SNHLY, CDR2 FYNNEI. V was shortened by 1 base and J by 0 bases, with 20 bases between the two germline ends. In DNA form, the CDR3 reads TGTGCCAGCAGTGAAGGGCCCCCAGGAGCTTTAGCTAGCACAGATACGCAGTATTTT. This encodes CASSEGPPGALASTDTQYF.

This CDR3 is CASSVEDEQYF. CDR3 nucleotides: TGTGCCAGCAGCGTTGAGGACGAGCAGTACTTC. V and J are TRBV5-4 and TRBJ2-7, with no clear D. V gave up 4 bases and J gave up 5 bases, with 7 bases separating them. The CDR3 contains 11 residues. Germline V gene sequence: CDR1 SGHNT, CDR2 YYREEE (reference sequence).

This clonotype showed up just a few times. The rearrangement uses TRBV14 and TRBJ1-1; 8 bases are a match to TRBD1. Trimming cost V 4 bases and J 4 bases; bases outside gene matches: 5. Germline V gives CDR1 SGHDN, CDR2 FVKESK. The CDR3 extends over 14 amino acids. CDR3 sequence (DNA): TGTGCCAGCAGCCCGATTACAGGGGGCACTGAAGCTTTCTTT. Residues: CASSPITGGTEAFF.

This clonotype was seen ten or more times. This chain connects TRBV12-3 or TRBV12-4 to TRBJ2-7, with D tentatively TRBD1 or TRBD2 (5 bases each). This CDR3 is built from 13 residues. V was clipped by 6 bases and J by 6 bases, with 15 bases between them. CDR3 DNA: TGTGCCAGCAGCTACAGGACTGTCACCGAGCAGTACTTC. Translating gives CASSYRTVTEQYF.

This sequence joins TRBV6-1 and TRBJ1-2; D gene ambiguous. Germline V lookup: CDR1 MNHNS, CDR2 SASEGT. The CDR3 covers 11 residues. Trimming pared 5 bases from V and 0 bases from J, leaving 1 base between. The CDR3 DNA is TGTGCCAGCAGTACTAACTATGGCTACACCTTC. Translated: CASSTNYGYTF.

The rearrangement uses TRBV19 and TRBJ2-5; 13 nucleotides agree with TRBD2. There are 15 residues in the CDR3. The germline CDR1 and CDR2 sequences are LNHDA and SQIVND (reference sequence). Trimming removed 9 bases from V and 5 bases from J; junction bases left unmatched: 9. The CDR3 loop is CASRQQTSGRETQYF. CDR3 coding DNA: TGTGCCAGCCGACAGCAGACTAGCGGGAGGGAGACCCAGTACTTC.

The CDR3 bases are TGTGCCAGCAGTTACTCGAGGGGGGATACGCAGTATTTT. This codes for CASSYSRGDTQYF. The chain uses TRBV6-5 and TRBJ2-3, with D tentatively TRBD1 (6 bases). Between the trimmed V and J ends, which lost 0 bases and 6 bases, there was a span of 7 bases. This CDR3 is built from 13 residues. The germline V gene has CDR1 MNHEY and CDR2 SVGAGI.

This clonotype has more than one count but fewer than ten. The chain joins TRBV27 to TRBJ2-2; D is possibly TRBD1 (6 bases). V lost 8 bases and J lost 6, with 19 bases in between. CDR3 length equals 15 residues. Germline V gene data show CDR1 as MNHEY and CDR2 as SMNVEV (reference sequence). The CDR3 is CASGKYRAGSGELFF. CDR3 DNA: TGTGCCAGCGGAAAATACAGGGCCGGGTCCGGGGAGCTGTTTTTT.

This clonotype was counted once. The chain carries TRBV7-2 and TRBJ2-1; 8 bases align to TRBD2. This CDR3 is built from 15 residues. Germline CDR1 reads SGHTA; CDR2 reads FQGNSA. Trimming took 4 bases from V and 7 from J; bases not matched to a gene: 9. CDR3 coding DNA: TGTGCCAGCAGCTCCACGGGGGGGCCTCAGAATGAGCAGTTCTTC. This gives the protein CASSSTGGPQNEQFF. Full variable domain (missing parts from reference TRBV7-2 and TRBJ2-1): GAGVSQSPSNKVTEKGKDVELRCDPISGHTALYWYRQSLGQGLEFLIYFQGNSAPDKSGLPSDRFSAERTGGSVSTLTIQRTQQEDSAVYLCASSSTGGPQNEQFFGPGTRLTVL.

V gene TRBV7-3 combines with J gene TRBJ2-3; tentatively, D is TRBD1 or TRBD2 (5 bases each). Germline loops: CDR1 SGHTA, CDR2 FQGTGA. This CDR3 contains 14 residues. Trimming took off 4 bases at V and 2 bases at J, with 10 bases between the two ends. CDR3 sequence (DNA): TGTGCCAGCAGCTCCGGGACCTTCACAGATACGCAGTATTTT. This sequence encodes CASSSGTFTDTQYF.

This clonotype was counted a few times. The chain combines TRBV20-1 with TRBJ2-5; 9 positions match TRBD1. The V gene's germline CDR1 is DFQATT and CDR2 SNEGSKA (reference sequence). This CDR3 is built from 14 residues. Trimming at V came to 1 base and at J to 3 bases, leaving 3 bases not matched to a gene. The CDR3 is CSARAGTGKETQYF. The DNA of the CDR3 is TGCAGTGCTAGAGCGGGGACAGGGAAAGAGACCCAGTACTTC.

A few counts support this clonotype. The chain joins TRBV5-1 to TRBJ2-1; maybe TRBD2 (6 bases). Between the trimmed V and J ends, which lost 0 bases and 3 bases, there was a span of 10 bases. Germline-derived CDR1 and CDR2 are SGHRS and YFSETQ. The CDR3 length is 15 residues. CDR3 sequence (DNA): TGCGCCAGCAGCTTGGGGGGGGTGAACTACAATGAGCAGTTCTTC. This encodes CASSLGGVNYNEQFF.

This clonotype has more than one count but fewer than ten. The chain couples TRBV7-8 to TRBJ2-3; possible D gene TRBD1, 6 bases. V lost 3 bases to trimming and J lost 1 base, with 11 bases between them. CDR1 is SGHVS, CDR2 FQNEAQ, per germline. The CDR3 extends over 15 amino acids. The CDR3 protein is CASSLGAYGTDTQYF. CDR3 DNA sequence: TGTGCCAGCAGCTTGGGGGCCTACGGCACAGATACGCAGTATTTT.

This clonotype was found a few times. V and J are TRBV4-3 and TRBJ2-7; TRBD1 agrees at 10 bases. The CDR3 totals 18 residues. CDR1 LGHNA and CDR2 YSLEER come from the germline V gene. V lost 0 bases and J lost 4; bases outside the gene matches: 12. The CDR3 DNA sequence: TGCGCCAGCAGCCAAGATGATGCCAGGAGGGGACAGGGGTACGAGCAGTACTTC. Protein: CASSQDDARRGQGYEQYF.

The V call is TRBV5-6, the J call TRBJ1-1, with D uncertain. Trimming shortened V by 4 bases and J by 5 bases, and 15 bases separated the two germline ends. Germline assignment: CDR1 SGHDT and CDR2 YYEEEE. This CDR3 comprises 14 residues. CDR3 residues: CASSPNTFRTEAFF. CDR3 sequence (DNA): TGTGCCAGCAGCCCCAATACGTTTCGGACTGAAGCTTTCTTT.

In this sample, this clonotype turned up a few times. This rearrangement joins TRBV14 to TRBJ1-2; TRBD1 matches 7 bases. The CDR3 runs to 13 residues. With 4 bases clipped from V and 5 bases from J, the junction kept 4 bases outside the gene matches. CDR1 SGHDN and CDR2 FVKESK come from the germline V gene. The CDR3: CASSRGGRYGYTF. CDR3 sequence (DNA): TGTGCCAGCAGCCGAGGGGGCCGTTATGGCTACACCTTC.

This clonotype occurred a few times. V and J are TRBV23-1 and TRBJ2-1, with 12 bases aligning to TRBD2. TRBV23-1 is recorded as an ORF, its role being uncertain. Trimming cost V 0 bases and J 9 bases; bases outside gene matches: 24. The CDR3 has 22 amino acids. The CDR3 sequence: CASSQSIPLSDPLAGGQGEQFF. DNA of the CDR3: TGCGCCAGCAGTCAATCTATCCCTCTGTCCGACCCCCTAGCGGGGGGGCAGGGTGAGCAGTTCTTC.

The V gene is TRBV27, the J gene TRBJ2-7; 8 positions agree with TRBD1. With 3 bases clipped from V and 3 bases from J, the junction kept 4 bases outside the gene matches. Germline CDR1 and CDR2: MNHEY and SMNVEV (reference sequence). This CDR3 has 14 residues. The CDR3 loop is CASSLGQEDYEQYF. In DNA form, the CDR3 reads TGTGCCAGCAGTTTGGGACAGGAGGACTACGAGCAGTACTTC.

In this sample, this clonotype turned up a few times. V usage is TRBV18 and J usage is TRBJ2-1, with TRBD2 matching over 7 bases. V was pared by 3 bases and J by 6 bases, with 8 bases of the junction left unmatched. The germline gives CDR1 KGHSH, CDR2 LQKENI. The CDR3 loop spans 15 amino acids. CDR3 coding DNA: TGTGCCAGCTCACCGACTAGCTCAATGCGCAATGAGCAGTTCTTC. It translates to CASSPTSSMRNEQFF.

CDR3 sequence: CAIKEGDPYEQYF. The CDR3 DNA is TGTGCCATCAAAGAGGGGGACCCCTACGAGCAGTACTTC. This sequence joins TRBV10-3 and TRBJ2-7, with a weak D call TRBD1 (6 bases). The germline gives CDR1 ENHRY, CDR2 SYGVKD. The CDR3 spans 13 residues. V lost 7 bases and J 2 bases, leaving 12 bases between the germline ends.

The chain has TRBV30 and TRBJ1-3; D is uncertain. Trimming removed 3 bases from V and 8 bases from J, with 20 bases in between. Germline V gene data show CDR1 as GTSNPN and CDR2 as SVGIG (reference sequence). This CDR3 spans 15 amino acids. The CDR3 DNA reads as TGTGCCTGGAGCCCCCCGGGGTTAGGCCCAGACACCATATATTTT. Its protein product is CAWSPPGLGPDTIYF.

This clonotype appeared a few times. The rearrangement links TRBV29-1 to TRBJ1-4; the D gene is possibly TRBD1 (5 bases). The germline V and J ends were trimmed by 7 bases and 4 bases, with 13 bases remaining between them. The CDR3 consists of 13 residues. The germline CDR1 and CDR2 sequences are SQVTM and ANQGSEA. The DNA of the CDR3 is TGCAGCGCCAGTCATGGGGGTAATGAAAAACTGTTTTTT. Encoded protein: CSASHGGNEKLFF. Full variable domain (rest looked up from reference TRBV29-1 and TRBJ1-4): SAVISQKPSRDICQRGTSLTIQCQVDSQVTMMFWYRQQPGQSLTLIATANQGSEATYESGFVIDKFPISRPNLTFSTLTVSNMSPEDSSIYLCSASHGGNEKLFFGSGTQLSVL.

V gene TRBV6-1 combines with J gene TRBJ1-5; no firm D call. V lost 2 bases to trimming and J lost 1 base, with 9 bases between them. This CDR3 comprises 15 residues. The germline V gene encodes CDR1 MNHNS and CDR2 SASEGT. The CDR3 region has the DNA TGTGCCAGCAGTGAATGGATGGAGAGCAATCAGCCCCAGCATTTT. Protein sequence: CASSEWMESNQPQHF.

This clonotype occurred a few times. The chain recombines TRBV27 with TRBJ2-3, with 8 bases aligning to TRBD1. With V trimmed by 4 bases and J by 2 bases, 11 bases remained unmatched. This CDR3 has 17 amino acids. CDR1 is MNHEY, CDR2 SMNVEV, per germline (reference sequence). The chain's CDR3 is CASSSTGGSLITDTQYF. The CDR3, as DNA: TGTGCCAGCAGTTCTACAGGGGGATCTTTGATCACAGATACGCAGTATTTT.

The chain links TRBV28 to TRBJ2-3, with 12 bases aligning to TRBD2. This CDR3 contains 14 residues. V was pared by 4 bases and J by 5 bases, with 1 base of the junction left unmatched. Looked up from germline, CDR1 is MDHEN and CDR2 is SYDVKM. This chain's CDR3 is CASSWGLAGDTQYF. The CDR3 bases are TGTGCCAGCAGTTGGGGACTAGCGGGAGATACGCAGTATTTT.

This chain joins TRBV20-1 and TRBJ2-7; 7 nucleotides line up with TRBD1. This CDR3 is 15 amino acids long. V trimming: 6 bases; J trimming: 2 bases; junction bases outside the gene matches: 13. Germline CDR1 DFQATT, CDR2 SNEGSKA (reference sequence). CDR3 in DNA: TGCAGTGCCTTCCAACCTTTGACAGGGACCTACGAGCAGTACTTC. Its translation: CSAFQPLTGTYEQYF.